What follows describes a single T cell receptor (beta chain). What it recognizes is unknown. The source of the sample is a study of CD8 T cells in Susac syndrome. Regarding the study as a whole: Peak Susac CD8+ clonal expansion occurred in TEMRA cells and active patients.

TEMRA cells were FACS-enriched, with CD8+ and CD4+ T cells isolated negatively. The CDR3 sequence is 16 residues long. V shed 0 bases and J 3 bases; nucleotides not matched to a gene: 2. Germline-derived CDR1 and CDR2 are LGHNA and YSLEER. After extraction with the RNeasy kit, about 0.45 to 1 ug of the RNA was reverse transcribed using random hexamers. The TCR beta CDR3 was amplified by immunoSEQ multiplex PCR across 54 Vbeta, 13 Jbeta. TCRdb redid the calling of the immunoSEQ multiplex PCR reads with MiXCR, one entry per CDR3 protein. This table has about 120,000 distinct CDR3 sequences, 90% to 95% appearing once.

This sequence joins TRBV4-3 and TRBJ2-6, with 7 bases aligning to TRBD2. Sequencing was done on a sample of CD8+ T cells from PBMCs. The sequence was obtained from a human donor with Susac syndrome. Here the CDR3 reads CASSQEAGVGANVLTF. CDR3 DNA: TGCGCCAGCAGCCAAGAGGCGGGGGTTGGGGCCAACGTCCTGACTTTC.